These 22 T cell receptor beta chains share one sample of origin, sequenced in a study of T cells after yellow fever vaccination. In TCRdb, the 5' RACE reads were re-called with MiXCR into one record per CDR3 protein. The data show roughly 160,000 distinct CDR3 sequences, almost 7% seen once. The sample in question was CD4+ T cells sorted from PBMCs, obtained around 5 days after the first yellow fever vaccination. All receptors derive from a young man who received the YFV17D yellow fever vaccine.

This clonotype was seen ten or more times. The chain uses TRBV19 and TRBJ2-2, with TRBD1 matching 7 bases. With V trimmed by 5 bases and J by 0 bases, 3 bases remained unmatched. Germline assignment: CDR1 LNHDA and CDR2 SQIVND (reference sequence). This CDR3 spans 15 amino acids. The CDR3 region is CASSPGQTNTGELFF. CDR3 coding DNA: TGTGCCAGTAGTCCGGGACAGACGAACACCGGGGAGCTGTTTTTT.

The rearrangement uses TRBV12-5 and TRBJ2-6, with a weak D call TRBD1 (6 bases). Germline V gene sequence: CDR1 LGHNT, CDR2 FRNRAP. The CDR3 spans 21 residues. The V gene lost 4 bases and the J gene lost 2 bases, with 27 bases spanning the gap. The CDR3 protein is CASGWAWSRGISQPGANVLTF. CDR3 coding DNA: TGTGCTAGTGGTTGGGCCTGGAGCAGGGGTATTAGTCAACCTGGGGCCAACGTCCTGACTTTC.

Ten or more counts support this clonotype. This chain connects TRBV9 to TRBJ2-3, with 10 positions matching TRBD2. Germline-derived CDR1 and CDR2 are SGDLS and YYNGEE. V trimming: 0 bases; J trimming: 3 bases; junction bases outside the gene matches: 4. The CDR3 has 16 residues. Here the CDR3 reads CASSVGLAGATDTQYF. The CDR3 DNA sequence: TGTGCCAGCAGCGTAGGTCTAGCGGGAGCGACAGATACGCAGTATTTT.

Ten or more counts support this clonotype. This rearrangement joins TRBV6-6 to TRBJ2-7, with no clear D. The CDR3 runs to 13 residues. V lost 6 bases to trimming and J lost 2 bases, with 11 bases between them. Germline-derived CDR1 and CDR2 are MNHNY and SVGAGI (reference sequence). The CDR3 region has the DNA TGTGCCAGCAGAAACAGCGATACCTACGAGCAGTACGTC. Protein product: CASRNSDTYEQYV.

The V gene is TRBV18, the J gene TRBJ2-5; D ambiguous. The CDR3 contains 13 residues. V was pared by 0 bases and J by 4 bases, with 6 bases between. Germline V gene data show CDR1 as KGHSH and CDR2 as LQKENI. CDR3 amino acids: CASSPPTLETQYF. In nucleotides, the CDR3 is TGTGCCAGCTCACCACCGACTCTAGAGACCCAGTACTTC.

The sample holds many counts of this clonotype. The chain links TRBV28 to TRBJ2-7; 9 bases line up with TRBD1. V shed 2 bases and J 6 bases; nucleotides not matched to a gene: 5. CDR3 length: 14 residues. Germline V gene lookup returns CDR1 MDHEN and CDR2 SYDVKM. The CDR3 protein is CASSLGGTGREQYV. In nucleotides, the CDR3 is TGTGCCAGCAGTTTAGGGGGGACAGGGCGCGAGCAGTACGTC.

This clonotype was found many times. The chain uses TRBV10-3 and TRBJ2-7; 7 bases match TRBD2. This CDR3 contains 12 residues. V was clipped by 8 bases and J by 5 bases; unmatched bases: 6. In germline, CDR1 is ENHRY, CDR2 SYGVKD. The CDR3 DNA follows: TGTGCCATCGGGGGGGACTTCGACGAGCAGTACGTC. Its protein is CAIGGDFDEQYV.

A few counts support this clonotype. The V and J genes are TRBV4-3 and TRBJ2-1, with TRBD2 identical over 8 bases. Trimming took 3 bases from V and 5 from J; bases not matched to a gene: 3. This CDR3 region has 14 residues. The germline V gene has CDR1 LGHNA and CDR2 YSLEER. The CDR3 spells CASSHRAGDNEQFF. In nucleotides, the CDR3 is TGCGCCAGCAGCCACCGAGCGGGGGACAATGAGCAGTTCTTC.

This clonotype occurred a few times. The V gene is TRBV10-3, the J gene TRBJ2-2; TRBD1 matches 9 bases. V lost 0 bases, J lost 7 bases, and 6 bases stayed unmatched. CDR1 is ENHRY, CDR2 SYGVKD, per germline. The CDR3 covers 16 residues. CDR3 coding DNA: TGTGCCATCAGTGAGTCGAATACAGGGGGCTACGGGGAGCTGTTTTTT. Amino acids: CAISESNTGGYGELFF.

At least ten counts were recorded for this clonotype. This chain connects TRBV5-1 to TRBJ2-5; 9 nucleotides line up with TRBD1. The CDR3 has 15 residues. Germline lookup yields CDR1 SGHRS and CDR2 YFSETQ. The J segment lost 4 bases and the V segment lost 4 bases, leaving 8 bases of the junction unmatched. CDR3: CASSAGTGPGETQYF. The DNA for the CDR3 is TGCGCCAGCAGCGCCGGGACAGGGCCAGGAGAGACCCAGTACTTC.

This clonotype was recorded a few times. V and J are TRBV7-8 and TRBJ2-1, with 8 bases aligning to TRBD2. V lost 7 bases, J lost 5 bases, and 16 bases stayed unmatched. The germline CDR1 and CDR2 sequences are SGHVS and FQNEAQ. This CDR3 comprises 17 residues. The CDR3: CASMRPGGTSTNNEQFF. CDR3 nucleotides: TGTGCCAGCATGCGACCGGGGGGGACTAGTACCAACAATGAGCAGTTCTTC.

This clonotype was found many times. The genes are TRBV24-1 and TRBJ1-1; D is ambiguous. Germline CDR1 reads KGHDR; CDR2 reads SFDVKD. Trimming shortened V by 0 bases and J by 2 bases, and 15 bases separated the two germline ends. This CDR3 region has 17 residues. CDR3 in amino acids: CATSDLRGRSENTEAFF. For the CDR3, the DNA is TGTGCCACCAGTGATTTGCGAGGCCGGTCGGAAAACACTGAAGCTTTCTTT.

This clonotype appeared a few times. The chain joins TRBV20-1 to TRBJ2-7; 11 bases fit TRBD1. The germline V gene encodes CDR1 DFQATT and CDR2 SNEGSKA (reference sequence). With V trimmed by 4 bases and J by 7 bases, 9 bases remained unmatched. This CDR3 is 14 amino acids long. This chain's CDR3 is CSAKGQGGGPEQYV. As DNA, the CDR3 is TGCAGTGCTAAGGGACAGGGGGGAGGGCCGGAGCAGTACGTC.

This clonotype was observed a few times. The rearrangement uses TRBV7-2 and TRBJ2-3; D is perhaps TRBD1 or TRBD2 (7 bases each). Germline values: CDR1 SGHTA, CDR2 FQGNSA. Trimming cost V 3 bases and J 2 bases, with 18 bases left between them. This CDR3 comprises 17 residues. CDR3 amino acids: CASSLGAGGGNTDTQYF. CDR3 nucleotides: TGTGCCAGCAGCTTGGGGGCAGGGGGGGGGAACACAGATACGCAGTATTTT.

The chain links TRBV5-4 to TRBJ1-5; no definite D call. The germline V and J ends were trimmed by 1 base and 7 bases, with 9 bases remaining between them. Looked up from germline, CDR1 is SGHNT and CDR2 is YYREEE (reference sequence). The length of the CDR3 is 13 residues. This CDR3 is CASSLSGAQPQHF. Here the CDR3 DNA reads TGTGCCAGCAGCTTGTCGGGAGCCCAGCCCCAGCATTTT.

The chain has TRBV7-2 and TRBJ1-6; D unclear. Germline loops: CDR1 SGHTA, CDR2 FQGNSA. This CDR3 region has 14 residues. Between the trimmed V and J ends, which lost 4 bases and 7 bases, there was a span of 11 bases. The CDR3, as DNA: TGTGCCAGCAGCTCCCCTCCGGGGAATTCACCCCTCCACTTT. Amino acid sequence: CASSSPPGNSPLHF.

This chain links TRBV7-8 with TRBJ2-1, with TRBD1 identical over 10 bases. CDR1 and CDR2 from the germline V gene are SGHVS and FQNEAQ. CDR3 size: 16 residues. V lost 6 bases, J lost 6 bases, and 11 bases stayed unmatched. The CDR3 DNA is TGTGCCAGCAGGGCACCGGGGGGACAGGGGATCAATGAGCAGTTCTTC. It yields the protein CASRAPGGQGINEQFF.

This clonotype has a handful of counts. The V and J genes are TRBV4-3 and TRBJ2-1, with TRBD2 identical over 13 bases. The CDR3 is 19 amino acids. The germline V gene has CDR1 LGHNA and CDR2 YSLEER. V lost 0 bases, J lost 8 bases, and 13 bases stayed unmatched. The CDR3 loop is CASSQDGRGLAGPRYEQFF. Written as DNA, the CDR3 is TGCGCCAGCAGCCAAGACGGGAGGGGACTAGCGGGACCAAGGTATGAGCAGTTCTTC.

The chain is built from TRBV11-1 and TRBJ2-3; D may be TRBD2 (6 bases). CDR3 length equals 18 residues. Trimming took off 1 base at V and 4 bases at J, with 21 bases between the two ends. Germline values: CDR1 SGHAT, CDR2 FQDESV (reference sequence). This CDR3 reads CASSLGTMTLTSPDTQYF. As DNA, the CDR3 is TGTGCCAGCAGCTTAGGCACGATGACTCTTACTAGCCCAGATACGCAGTATTTT. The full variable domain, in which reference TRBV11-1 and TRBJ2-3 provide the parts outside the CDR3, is EAEVAQSPRYKITEKSQAVAFWCDPISGHATLYWYRQILGQGPELLVQFQDESVVDDSQLPKDRFSAERLKGVDSTLKIQPAELGDSAMYLCASSLGTMTLTSPDTQYFGPGTRLTVL.

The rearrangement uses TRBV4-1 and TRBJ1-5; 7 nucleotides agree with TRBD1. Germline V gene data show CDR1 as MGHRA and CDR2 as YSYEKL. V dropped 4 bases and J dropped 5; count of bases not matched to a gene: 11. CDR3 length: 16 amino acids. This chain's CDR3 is CASSPGQAEGDQPQHF. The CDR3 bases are TGCGCCAGCAGCCCAGGACAGGCCGAGGGTGATCAGCCCCAGCATTTT.

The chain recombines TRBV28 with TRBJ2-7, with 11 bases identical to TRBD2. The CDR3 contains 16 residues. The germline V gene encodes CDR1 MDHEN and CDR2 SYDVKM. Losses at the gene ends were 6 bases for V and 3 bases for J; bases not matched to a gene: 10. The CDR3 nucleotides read TGTGCCAGCAGGGGGGTAGCGGGGGGGATCAACTACGAGCAGTACTTC. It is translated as CASRGVAGGINYEQYF. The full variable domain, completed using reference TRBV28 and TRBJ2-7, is DVKVTQSSRYLVKRTGEKVFLECVQDMDHENMFWYRQDPGLGLRLIYFSYDVKMKEKGDIPEGYSVSREKKERFSLILESASTNQTSMYLCASRGVAGGINYEQYFGPGTRLTVT.

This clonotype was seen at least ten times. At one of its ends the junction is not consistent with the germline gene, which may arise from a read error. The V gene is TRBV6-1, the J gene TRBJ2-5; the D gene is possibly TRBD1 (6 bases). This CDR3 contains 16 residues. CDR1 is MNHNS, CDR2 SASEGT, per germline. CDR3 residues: CASSDIGQKAQQTQYF. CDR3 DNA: TGTGCCAGCAGTGACATCGGACAGAAAGCCCAACAGACCCAGTACTTC.